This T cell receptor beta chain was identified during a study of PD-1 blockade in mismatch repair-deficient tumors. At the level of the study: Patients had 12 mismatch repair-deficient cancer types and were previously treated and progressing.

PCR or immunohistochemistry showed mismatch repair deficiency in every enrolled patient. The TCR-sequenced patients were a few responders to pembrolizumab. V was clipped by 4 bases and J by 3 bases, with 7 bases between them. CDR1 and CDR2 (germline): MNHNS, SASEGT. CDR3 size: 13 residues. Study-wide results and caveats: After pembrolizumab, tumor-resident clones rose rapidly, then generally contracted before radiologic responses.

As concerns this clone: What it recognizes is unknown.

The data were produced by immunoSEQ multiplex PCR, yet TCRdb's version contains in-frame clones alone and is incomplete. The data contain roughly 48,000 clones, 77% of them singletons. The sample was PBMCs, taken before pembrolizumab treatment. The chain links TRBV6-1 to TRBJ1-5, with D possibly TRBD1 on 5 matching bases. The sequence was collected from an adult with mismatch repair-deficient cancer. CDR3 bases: TGTGCCAGCAGTGGGGGGAACAATCAGCCCCAGCATTTT. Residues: CASSGGNNQPQHF.